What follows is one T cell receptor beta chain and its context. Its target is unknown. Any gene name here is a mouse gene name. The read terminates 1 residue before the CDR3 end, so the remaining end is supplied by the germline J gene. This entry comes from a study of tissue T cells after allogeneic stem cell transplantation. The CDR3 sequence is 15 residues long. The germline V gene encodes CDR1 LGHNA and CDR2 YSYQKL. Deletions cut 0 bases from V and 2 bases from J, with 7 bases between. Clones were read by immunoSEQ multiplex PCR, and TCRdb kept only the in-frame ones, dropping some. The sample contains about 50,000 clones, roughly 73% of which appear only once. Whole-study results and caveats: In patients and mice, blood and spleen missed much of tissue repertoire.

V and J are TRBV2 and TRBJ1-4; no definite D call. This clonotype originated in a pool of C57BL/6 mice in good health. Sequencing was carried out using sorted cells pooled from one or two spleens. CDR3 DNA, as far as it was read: TGTGCCAGCAGCCAAGACCACAGATCCAACGAAAGATTATTT. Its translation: CASSQDHRSNERLF. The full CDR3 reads CASSQDHRSNERLFF.